Below, one T cell receptor beta chain is given with its context. This sample was included in a study of cytomegalovirus exposure and HLA in healthy donors. The CDR3 length is 17 residues. Germline CDR1 reads SGDLS; CDR2 reads YYNGEE. V lost 3 bases to trimming and J lost 2 bases; unmatched junction nucleotides: 11. Primers: 60 Vbeta forward and 13 Jbeta reverse. Assay: immunoSEQ multiplex PCR; the TCRdb copy retains only in-frame clones and omits some. The sample shows around 160,000 clones, 75% to 80% of them seen only once. Sequenced sample: PBMCs. V usage is TRBV9 and J usage is TRBJ2-5; 9 bases map to TRBD2. The source of this sequence is a man between 50 and 59 years old in good health and CMV-seropositive. The CDR3 reads CASSGGFLAGRQETQYF. For the CDR3, the DNA is TGTGCCAGCAGCGGAGGGTTTCTAGCGGGGAGACAAGAGACCCAGTACTTC.